These 21 T cell receptor beta chains share one sample of origin, sequenced in a study of T-cell memory formation after mild COVID-19. TCRdb ran MiXCR on the 5' RACE reads and lists one entry per CDR3 protein. The data contain about 290,000 distinct CDR3 sequences, about 15% of them singletons. Sequencing was carried out using PBMCs or a T cell subset sorted from them (not recorded which). The receptors here all came from a man younger than 30 who had mild COVID-19 (a few samples of this study predate the infection). Cell type and time point are not known.

The chain combines TRBV10-1 with TRBJ2-2; D unresolved. V was shortened by 8 bases and J by 3 bases, with 4 bases between the two germline ends. Germline V lookup: CDR1 WNHNN, CDR2 SYGVQD (reference sequence). CDR3 size: 11 residues. The CDR3 reads CASGYTGELFF. For the CDR3, the DNA is TGCGCCAGCGGGTACACCGGGGAGCTGTTTTTT.

This clonotype was seen a few times. Here the CDR3 DNA reads TGTGCCAGCAGCCAGAATGGGCCCCTCCACTTT. It encodes CASSQNGPLHF. V and J are TRBV3-1 and TRBJ1-6, with unresolved D. The CDR3 contains 11 residues. Per germline, CDR1 LGHDT and CDR2 YNNKEL (reference sequence). The V gene lost 3 bases and the J gene lost 13 bases, with 7 bases spanning the gap.

There are a few counts of this clonotype. V gene TRBV18 combines with J gene TRBJ1-1; the D is unclear. Germline assignment: CDR1 KGHSH and CDR2 LQKENI. V was trimmed by 2 bases and J by 4 bases, leaving 8 bases between them. The CDR3 is 13 amino acids. This CDR3 is CASSPFKGTEAFF. CDR3 DNA: TGTGCCAGCTCACCATTTAAGGGCACTGAAGCTTTCTTT.

Note on this clonotype: One end of the junction fails to match germline, which may point to a read error. V is TRBV3-1 and J is TRBJ1-2; D is unresolved. The CDR3 is made up of 11 amino acids. CDR1 and CDR2 (germline): LGHDT, YNNKEL (reference sequence). CDR3 bases: TGTGCCTGCAGCAAACGGGTTGGCTACACCTTC. Translation gives CACSKRVGYTF.

J is TRBJ2-1 and V is TRBV18, with D perhaps assigned TRBD1 or TRBD2 (6 bases each). CDR1 is KGHSH, CDR2 LQKENI, per germline. The CDR3 is 13 amino acids. With 2 bases removed from V and 9 bases from J, the gap between germline ends came to 11 bases. The CDR3 here is CASSPYREAEQFF. The CDR3 coding sequence is TGTGCCAGCTCACCATACAGGGAGGCTGAGCAGTTCTTC. The whole variable domain, remainder taken from reference TRBV18 and TRBJ2-1, is NAGVMQNPRHLVRRRGQEARLRCSPMKGHSHVYWYRQLPEEGLKFMVYLQKENIIDESGMPKERFSAEFPKEGPSILRIQQVVRGDSAAYFCASSPYREAEQFFGPGTRLTVL.

This clonotype occurred a few times. This sequence joins TRBV20-1 and TRBJ2-7, with D unresolved. Per the germline V gene, CDR1 is DFQATT and CDR2 is SNEGSKA (reference sequence). The CDR3 length is 11 residues. The V gene lost 3 bases and the J gene lost 3 bases, with 6 bases spanning the gap. The CDR3 spells CSASRGYEQYF. In DNA form, the CDR3 reads TGCAGTGCTAGTCGCGGCTACGAGCAGTACTTC.

This clonotype appeared a few times. The chain recombines TRBV7-9 with TRBJ2-7; 8 bases match TRBD1. From germline, CDR1 is SEHNR and CDR2 FQNEAQ (reference sequence). The ends lost 5 bases at V and 7 bases at J; junction bases unmatched: 7. The length of the CDR3 is 13 residues. CDR3 DNA: TGTGCCAGCAGCGGCCGACAGGGGCGGGAGCAGTACTTC. It specifies CASSGRQGREQYF.

This clonotype was detected once. CDR3 bases: TGTGCCAGCAGCCAAGAAAAGGGCCCTGTGGGGGAACTGTTTTTT. It is translated as CASSQEKGPVGELFF. The gene calls are TRBV4-2 and TRBJ1-4; a possible D gene is TRBD1 (5 bases). CDR1 is LGHNA, CDR2 YNFKEQ, per germline. This CDR3 is 15 amino acids long. V shed 0 bases and J shed 12 bases, with 17 bases lying between them.

The genes are TRBV7-9 and TRBJ1-6; D not resolved. This CDR3 region has 12 residues. Germline assignment: CDR1 SEHNR and CDR2 FQNEAQ (reference sequence). V was pared by 5 bases and J by 12 bases, with 11 bases between. In DNA form, the CDR3 reads TGTGCCAGCAGCCTTGACACCTTACCCCTCCACTTT. This codes for CASSLDTLPLHF.

This clonotype turned up a few times. The chain has TRBV12-3 or TRBV12-4 and TRBJ1-2, with D tentatively TRBD1 (6 bases). This CDR3 region has 13 residues. The V gene lost 4 bases and the J gene lost 8 bases, with 14 bases spanning the gap. DNA for the CDR3: TGTGCCAGCAGTTCCACAGGGCAGAGCGGCTACACCTTC. As protein: CASSSTGQSGYTF.

The rearrangement joins TRBV20-1 to TRBJ2-5, with D possibly matching TRBD1 (6 bases). CDR1 is DFQATT, CDR2 SNEGSKA, per germline (reference sequence). CDR3 length: 14 residues. Trimming took off 1 base at V and 0 bases at J, with 9 bases between the two ends. In DNA, the CDR3 is TGCAGTGCTAGAGTGACAGGCTACCAAGAGACCCAGTACTTC. Translated: CSARVTGYQETQYF.

This clonotype was counted ten times or more. The genes are TRBV7-8 and TRBJ2-5, with 8 nucleotides matching TRBD2. The J segment lost 2 bases and the V segment lost 1 base, leaving 6 bases of the junction unmatched. Germline assignment: CDR1 SGHVS and CDR2 FQNEAQ. CDR3 length: 16 residues. CDR3 sequence (DNA): TGTGCCAGCAGCTTAGTTAAAGGGACTAGGCAAGAGACCCAGTACTTC. Encoded protein: CASSLVKGTRQETQYF.

The chain uses TRBV27 and TRBJ2-7; a weak D match, TRBD1 (6 bases). The CDR3 is 13 residues long. Germline loops: CDR1 MNHEY, CDR2 SMNVEV (reference sequence). The V end was cut by 8 bases, the J end by 3 bases, with 14 bases between. The DNA for the CDR3 is TGTGCCAGCCGTAGACAGGATAGCTACGAGCAGTACGTC. The encoded protein is CASRRQDSYEQYV.

This chain connects TRBV20-1 to TRBJ1-6, with a weak D call TRBD1 (6 bases). The CDR3 runs 16 residues. V gave up 3 bases and J gave up 6 bases, with 18 bases separating them. Germline V gene lookup returns CDR1 DFQATT and CDR2 SNEGSKA (reference sequence). The CDR3 DNA follows: TGCAGTGCTAGGGAGGACAGTCCCGCGGGTAATTCACCCCTCCACTTT. It specifies CSAREDSPAGNSPLHF.

This clonotype was detected only a few times. The chain uses TRBV2 and TRBJ1-2; D gene unclear. CDR1 is SNHLY and CDR2 is FYNNEI in the germline V gene. V was trimmed by 6 bases and J by 7 bases, leaving 18 bases between them. The CDR3 consists of 14 residues. The CDR3 loop reads CASRRVPVSGGYTF. The CDR3 DNA follows: TGTGCCAGCAGGCGAGTGCCCGTTTCGGGTGGCTACACCTTC.

This clonotype was seen more than once but under ten times. The rearrangement uses TRBV7-2 and TRBJ1-6; a weak D match, TRBD1 (5 bases). The CDR3 has 15 amino acids. From germline, CDR1 is SGHTA and CDR2 FQGNSA. V lost 1 base and J 9 bases, leaving 13 bases between the germline ends. The CDR3 coding sequence is TGTGCCAGCAGCTTAGGGTCGGGGGGTGGTTCACCCCTCCACTTT. This translates into CASSLGSGGGSPLHF.

The chain couples TRBV11-2 to TRBJ2-6, with 7 bases fitting TRBD1. J was trimmed by 0 bases and V by 3 bases; bases with no gene match: 11. Germline-derived CDR1 and CDR2 are SGHAT and FQNNGV. The CDR3 is 19 residues long. CDR3 coding DNA: TGTGCCAGCAGCTTGAGGGGGACAGCTCATCTCTCTGGGGCCAACGTCCTGACTTTC. This sequence encodes CASSLRGTAHLSGANVLTF.

This clonotype has a handful of counts. The rearrangement links TRBV12-3 or TRBV12-4 to TRBJ2-7; the D is unclear. This CDR3 comprises 14 residues. Trimming shortened V by 3 bases and J by 5 bases, and 14 bases separated the two germline ends. CDR3 residues: CASSLSELSHEQYV. DNA for the CDR3: TGTGCCAGCAGTTTGAGTGAGCTCAGCCACGAGCAGTACGTC.

The V gene is TRBV7-2, the J gene TRBJ1-5, with D unresolved. The CDR3 extends over 13 amino acids. Germline CDR1 SGHTA, CDR2 FQGNSA. With 5 bases removed from V and 3 bases from J, the gap between germline ends came to 8 bases. The CDR3 bases are TGTGCCAGCAGCAGGGAGGTCAATCAGCCCCAGCATTTT. Translated: CASSREVNQPQHF. Variable domain in full (rest from reference TRBV7-2 and TRBJ1-5): GAGVSQSPSNKVTEKGKDVELRCDPISGHTALYWYRQSLGQGLEFLIYFQGNSAPDKSGLPSDRFSAERTGGSVSTLTIQRTQQEDSAVYLCASSREVNQPQHFGDGTRLSIL.

J is TRBJ2-5 and V is TRBV6-7, with D tentatively TRBD2 (5 bases). TRBV6-7 is given ORF status, its function remaining uncertain. The CDR3 loop spans 13 amino acids. The V gene lost 5 bases and the J gene lost 5 bases, with 12 bases spanning the gap. As DNA, the CDR3 is TGTGCCAGCAGTCCGGACTGCTTGGAGACCCAGTACTTC. It yields the protein CASSPDCLETQYF.

J is TRBJ1-6 and V is TRBV7-2; D is ambiguous. The CDR3 is made up of 12 amino acids. Per germline, CDR1 SGHTA and CDR2 FQGNSA. Trimming cost V 4 bases and J 8 bases, with 6 bases left between them. The CDR3 nucleotides are TGTGCCAGCAGCTCCGACTATTCACCCCTCCACTTT. Translation: CASSSDYSPLHF.